The T cell receptor beta chain under discussion was sequenced for a study of T cell clonotyping in hematopoietic cell transplantation. Study observations and caveats: Pathologically expanded recipient clonotypes increased progressively from day 30 to day 180 as diversity fell. Higher Inverse Simpson Index values in graft donor and pretransplant recipient predicted broader posttransplant TCR diversity. No sorting was done, leaving CD4 and CD8 contributions mixed. Few recipient clonotypes overlapped donors; over 95% were de novo at given depth.

In the case of this clone: The target antigen is unknown.

The table came from immunoSEQ multiplex PCR; TCRdb's copy has only in-frame clones and leaves some out. The sample has fewer than 25,000 clones, under 85% seen once. Trimming left V 5 bases short and J 5 bases short, with 14 bases between. Looked up from germline, CDR1 is MGHDK and CDR2 is SYGVNS. This CDR3 has 14 amino acids. The sequenced sample was peripheral blood mononuclear cells. The V gene is TRBV25-1, the J gene TRBJ2-3; D uncertain. The TCR sequence derives from a man aged 55-75 years in good health. Some clones in this sample may be carry-over from other donors' samples. The CDR3 loop is CASSLGAQIDTQYF. The DNA of the CDR3 is TGTGCCAGCAGTCTTGGAGCACAGATAGATACGCAGTATTTT. The full variable domain, its missing parts supplied by reference TRBV25-1 and TRBJ2-3, is EADIYQTPRYLVIGTGKKITLECSQTMGHDKMYWYQQDPGMELHLIHYSYGVNSTEKGDLSSESTVSRIRTEHFPLTLESARPSHTSQYLCASSLGAQIDTQYFGPGTRLTVL.